Sequencing of this T cell receptor beta chain was carried out in a study of cytomegalovirus exposure and HLA in healthy donors. Study-wide results and limits: Apart from CMV serostatus, no immune exposure information was available. Reported performance of the classifier showed diagnosis of cytomegalovirus status with high specificity and sensitivity.

The trim removed 5 bases at V and 5 bases at J, leaving 3 bases unmatched. Germline V gene lookup returns CDR1 SEHNR and CDR2 FQNEAQ (reference sequence). The CDR3 contains 13 residues. Among the donors, all were healthy bone marrow donors. The PCR used 60 Vbeta and 13 Jbeta primers. Per the authors' pipeline: A later analysis counted 65 million to 95 million unique TCR beta chains, 10 million to 12 million shared. Method: immunoSEQ multiplex PCR; TCRdb's copy keeps in-frame clones and lacks some. The V and J calls and clone size were taken over from that table, and D and trimming were inferred from the DNA. The table shows fewer than 150,000 clones, with 80% occurring only once. A word on this clone: Its antigen remains unknown.

The genes are TRBV7-9 and TRBJ1-5; 7 nucleotides match TRBD1. The material sequenced was PBMCs. This TCR was recovered from a man between 40 and 49 years old in good health and CMV-seronegative. The CDR3 is CASSRQGYQPQHF. The DNA of the CDR3 is TGTGCCAGCAGCAGACAGGGCTATCAGCCCCAGCATTTT.